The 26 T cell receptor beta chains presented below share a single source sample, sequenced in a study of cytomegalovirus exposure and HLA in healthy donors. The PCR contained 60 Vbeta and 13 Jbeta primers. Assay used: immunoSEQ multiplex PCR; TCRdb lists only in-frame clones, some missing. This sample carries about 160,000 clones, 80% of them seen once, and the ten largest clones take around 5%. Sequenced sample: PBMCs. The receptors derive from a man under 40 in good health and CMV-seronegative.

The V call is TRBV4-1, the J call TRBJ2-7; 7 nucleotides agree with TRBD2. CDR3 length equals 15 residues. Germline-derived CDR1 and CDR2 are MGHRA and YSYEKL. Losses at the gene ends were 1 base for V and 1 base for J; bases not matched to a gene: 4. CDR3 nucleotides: TGCGCCAGCAGCCAAGGGGGGGGACGTTCCTACGAGCAGTACTTC. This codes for CASSQGGGRSYEQYF.

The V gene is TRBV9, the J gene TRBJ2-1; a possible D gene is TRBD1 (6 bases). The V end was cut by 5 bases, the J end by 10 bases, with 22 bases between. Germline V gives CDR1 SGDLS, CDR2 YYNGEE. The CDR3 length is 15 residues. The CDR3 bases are TGTGCCAGCAGTCCCGACGGATCTCAGGGACACGAGCAGTTCTTC. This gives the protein CASSPDGSQGHEQFF. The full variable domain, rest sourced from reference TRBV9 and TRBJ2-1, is DSGVTQTPKHLITATGQRVTLRCSPRSGDLSVYWYQQSLDQGLQFLIQYYNGEERAKGNILERFSAQQFPDLHSELNLSSLELGDSALYFCASSPDGSQGHEQFFGPGTRLTVL.

The DNA of the CDR3 is TGTGCCACCAGCAGGGGACTAGCGGGAGGAGAAGCCGGGGAGCTGTTTTTT. It specifies CATSRGLAGGEAGELFF. The chain has TRBV15 and TRBJ2-2; 15 nucleotides match TRBD2. The CDR3 runs to 17 residues. V shed 3 bases, J shed 6 bases, and the junction held 5 bases outside the gene matches. CDR1 and CDR2 from the germline V gene are LNHNV and YYDKDF (reference sequence).

The CDR3 bases are TGTGCCAGCAAGAGGCAGGGCACTACTGAAGCTTTCTTT. It specifies CASKRQGTTEAFF. This rearrangement joins TRBV9 to TRBJ1-1, with a weak D call TRBD1 (5 bases). In germline, CDR1 is SGDLS, CDR2 YYNGEE. The germline V and J ends were trimmed by 6 bases and 5 bases, with 14 bases remaining between them. CDR3 length equals 13 residues.

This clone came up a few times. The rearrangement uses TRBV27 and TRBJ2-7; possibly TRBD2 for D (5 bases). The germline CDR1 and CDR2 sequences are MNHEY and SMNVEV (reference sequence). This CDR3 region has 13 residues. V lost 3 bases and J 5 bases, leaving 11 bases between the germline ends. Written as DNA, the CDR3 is TGTGCCAGCAGTTTGAGGGAGCACAACGAGCAGTACTTC. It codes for CASSLREHNEQYF.

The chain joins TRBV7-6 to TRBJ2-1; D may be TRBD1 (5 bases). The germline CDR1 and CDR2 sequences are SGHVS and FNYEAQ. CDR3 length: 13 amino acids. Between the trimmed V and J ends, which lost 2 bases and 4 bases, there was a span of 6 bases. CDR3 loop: CASSLTGYNEQFF. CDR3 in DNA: TGTGCCAGCAGCTTAACAGGTTACAATGAGCAGTTCTTC.

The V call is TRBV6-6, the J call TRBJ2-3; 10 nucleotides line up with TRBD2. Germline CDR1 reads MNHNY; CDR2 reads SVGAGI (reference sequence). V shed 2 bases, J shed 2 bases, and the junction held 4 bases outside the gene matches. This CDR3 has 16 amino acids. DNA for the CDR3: TGTGCCAGCAGTTACGGTAGCGGGGGGAACACAGATACGCAGTATTTT. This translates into CASSYGSGGNTDTQYF.

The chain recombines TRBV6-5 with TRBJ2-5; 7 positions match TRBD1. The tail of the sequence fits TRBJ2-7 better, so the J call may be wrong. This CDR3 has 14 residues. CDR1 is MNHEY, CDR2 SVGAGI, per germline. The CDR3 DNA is TGTGCCAGCAAAATTCGACAGGGACCCCACGAGCAGTACTTC. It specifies CASKIRQGPHEQYF.

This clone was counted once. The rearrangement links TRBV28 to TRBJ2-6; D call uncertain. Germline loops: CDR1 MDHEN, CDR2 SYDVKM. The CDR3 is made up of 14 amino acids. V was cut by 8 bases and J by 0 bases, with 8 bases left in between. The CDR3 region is CASLRSSGANVLTF. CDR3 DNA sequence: TGTGCCAGCTTACGGAGCTCTGGGGCCAACGTCCTGACTTTC.

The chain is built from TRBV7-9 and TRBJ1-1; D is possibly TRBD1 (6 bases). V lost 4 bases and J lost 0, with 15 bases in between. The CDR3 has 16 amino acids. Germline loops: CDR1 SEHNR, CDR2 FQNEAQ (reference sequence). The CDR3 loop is CASSYRVGGMNTEAFF. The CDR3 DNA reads TGTGCCAGCAGCTACAGGGTCGGCGGTATGAACACTGAAGCTTTCTTT.

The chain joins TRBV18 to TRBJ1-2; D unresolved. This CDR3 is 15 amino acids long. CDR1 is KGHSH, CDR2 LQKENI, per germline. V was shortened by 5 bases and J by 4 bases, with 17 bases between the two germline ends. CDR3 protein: CASSSAHPRGYGYTF. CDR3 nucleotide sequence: TGTGCCAGCTCATCAGCTCACCCCCGGGGCTATGGCTACACCTTC.

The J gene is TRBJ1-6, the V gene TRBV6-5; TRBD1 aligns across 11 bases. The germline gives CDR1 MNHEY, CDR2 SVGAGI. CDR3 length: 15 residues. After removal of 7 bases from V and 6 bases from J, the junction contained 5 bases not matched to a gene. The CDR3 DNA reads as TGTGCCAGCAATCCGGGACAGGGGGTTAATTCACCCCTCCACTTT. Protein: CASNPGQGVNSPLHF.

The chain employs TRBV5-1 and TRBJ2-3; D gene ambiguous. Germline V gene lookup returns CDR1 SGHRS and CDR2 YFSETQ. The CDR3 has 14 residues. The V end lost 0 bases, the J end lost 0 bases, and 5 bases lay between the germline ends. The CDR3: CASSLEISTDTQYF. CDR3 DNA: TGCGCCAGCAGCTTGGAAATAAGCACAGATACGCAGTATTTT. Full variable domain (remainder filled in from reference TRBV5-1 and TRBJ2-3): KAGVTQTPRYLIKTRGQQVTLSCSPISGHRSVSWYQQTPGQGLQFLFEYFSETQRNKGNFPGRFSGRQFSNSRSEMNVSTLELGDSALYLCASSLEISTDTQYFGPGTRLTVL.

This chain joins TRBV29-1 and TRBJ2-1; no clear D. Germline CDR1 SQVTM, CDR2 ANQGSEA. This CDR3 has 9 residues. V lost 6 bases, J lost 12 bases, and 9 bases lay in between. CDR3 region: CSVGEWQFF. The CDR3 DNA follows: TGCAGCGTCGGTGAGTGGCAGTTCTTC.

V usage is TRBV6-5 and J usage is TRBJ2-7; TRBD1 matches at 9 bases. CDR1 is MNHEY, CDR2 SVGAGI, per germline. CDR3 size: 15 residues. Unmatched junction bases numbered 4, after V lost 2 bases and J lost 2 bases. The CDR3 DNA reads TGTGCCAGCAGTTACGTCGGGACAGGGACCTACGAGCAGTACTTC. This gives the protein CASSYVGTGTYEQYF.

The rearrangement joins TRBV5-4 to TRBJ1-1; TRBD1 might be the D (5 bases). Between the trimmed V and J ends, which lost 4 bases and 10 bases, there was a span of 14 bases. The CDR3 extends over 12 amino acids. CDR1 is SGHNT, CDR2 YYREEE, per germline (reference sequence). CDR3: CASSQGGARAFF. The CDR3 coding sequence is TGTGCCAGCAGCCAAGGTGGGGCGCGAGCTTTCTTT. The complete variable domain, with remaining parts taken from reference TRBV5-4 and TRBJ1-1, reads ETGVTQSPTHLIKTRGQQVTLRCSSQSGHNTVSWYQQALGQGPQFIFQYYREEENGRGNFPPRFSGLQFPNYSSELNVNALELDDSALYLCASSQGGARAFFGQGTRLTVV.

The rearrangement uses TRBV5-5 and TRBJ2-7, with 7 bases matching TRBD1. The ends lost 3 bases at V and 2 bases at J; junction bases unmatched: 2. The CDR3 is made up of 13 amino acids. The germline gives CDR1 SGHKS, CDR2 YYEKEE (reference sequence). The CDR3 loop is CASSWDRPYEQYF. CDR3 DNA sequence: TGTGCCAGCAGCTGGGACAGACCCTACGAGCAGTACTTC.

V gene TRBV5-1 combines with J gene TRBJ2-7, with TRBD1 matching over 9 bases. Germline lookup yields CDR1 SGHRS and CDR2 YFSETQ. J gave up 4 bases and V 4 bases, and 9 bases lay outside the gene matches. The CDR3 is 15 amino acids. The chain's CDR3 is CASSDRDRVVYEQYF. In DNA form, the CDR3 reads TGCGCCAGCAGCGACCGGGACAGGGTGGTTTACGAGCAGTACTTC.

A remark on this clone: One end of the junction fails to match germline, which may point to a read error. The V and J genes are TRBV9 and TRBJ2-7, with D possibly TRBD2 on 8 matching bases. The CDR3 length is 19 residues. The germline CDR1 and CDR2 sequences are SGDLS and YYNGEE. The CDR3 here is CVSSVGGRFSGTLPYEQYF. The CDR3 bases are TGTGTCAGCAGCGTAGGGGGCCGGTTTAGCGGGACCCTGCCCTACGAGCAGTACTTC.

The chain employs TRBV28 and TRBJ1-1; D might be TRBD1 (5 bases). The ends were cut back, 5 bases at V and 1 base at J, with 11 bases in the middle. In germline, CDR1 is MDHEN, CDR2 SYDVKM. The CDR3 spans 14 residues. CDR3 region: CASSASQGNTEAFF. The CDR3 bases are TGTGCCAGCAGTGCATCTCAGGGGAACACTGAAGCTTTCTTT.

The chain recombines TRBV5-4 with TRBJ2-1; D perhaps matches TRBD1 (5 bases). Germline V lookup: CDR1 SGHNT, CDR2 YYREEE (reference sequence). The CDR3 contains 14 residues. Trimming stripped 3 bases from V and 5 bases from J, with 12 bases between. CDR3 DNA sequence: TGTGCCAGCAGCTACCCCGACAGAAACAATGAGCAGTTCTTC. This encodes CASSYPDRNNEQFF.

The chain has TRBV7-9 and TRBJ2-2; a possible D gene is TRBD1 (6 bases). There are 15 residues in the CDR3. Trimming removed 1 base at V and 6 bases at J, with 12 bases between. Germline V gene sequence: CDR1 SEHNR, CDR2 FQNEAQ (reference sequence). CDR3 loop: CASSLGDRPAGELFF. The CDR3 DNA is TGTGCCAGCAGCTTAGGAGACAGGCCGGCCGGGGAGCTGTTTTTT.

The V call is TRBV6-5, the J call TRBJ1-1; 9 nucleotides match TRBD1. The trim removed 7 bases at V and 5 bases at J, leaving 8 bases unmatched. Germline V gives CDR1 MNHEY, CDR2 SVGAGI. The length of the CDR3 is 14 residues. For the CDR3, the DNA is TGTGCCAGCACCCCAGACAGGGGGTCGACTGAAGCTTTCTTT. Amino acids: CASTPDRGSTEAFF.

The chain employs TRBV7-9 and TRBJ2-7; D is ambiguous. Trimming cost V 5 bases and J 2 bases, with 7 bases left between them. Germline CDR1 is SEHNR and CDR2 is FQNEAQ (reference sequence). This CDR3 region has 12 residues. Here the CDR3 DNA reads TGTGCCAGCAGCCTATTTACCTACGAGCAGTACTTC. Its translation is CASSLFTYEQYF. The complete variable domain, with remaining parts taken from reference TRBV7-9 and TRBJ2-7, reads DTGVSQNPRHKITKRGQNVTFRCDPISEHNRLYWYRQTLGQGPEFLTYFQNEAQLEKSRLLSDRFSAERPKGSFSTLEIQRTEQGDSAMYLCASSLFTYEQYFGPGTRLTVT.

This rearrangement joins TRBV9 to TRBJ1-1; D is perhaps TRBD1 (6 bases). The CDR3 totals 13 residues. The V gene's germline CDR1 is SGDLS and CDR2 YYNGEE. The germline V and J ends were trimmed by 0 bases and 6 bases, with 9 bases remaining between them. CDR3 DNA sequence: TGTGCCAGCAGCGTAGACGGGGGGCCTGAAGCTTTCTTT. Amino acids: CASSVDGGPEAFF.

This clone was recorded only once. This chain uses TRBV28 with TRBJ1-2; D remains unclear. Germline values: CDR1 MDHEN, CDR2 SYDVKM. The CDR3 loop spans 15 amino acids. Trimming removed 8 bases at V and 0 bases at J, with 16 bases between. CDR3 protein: CASSIAYPPNYGYTF. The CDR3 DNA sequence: TGTGCCAGCTCAATAGCGTACCCTCCTAACTATGGCTACACCTTC.